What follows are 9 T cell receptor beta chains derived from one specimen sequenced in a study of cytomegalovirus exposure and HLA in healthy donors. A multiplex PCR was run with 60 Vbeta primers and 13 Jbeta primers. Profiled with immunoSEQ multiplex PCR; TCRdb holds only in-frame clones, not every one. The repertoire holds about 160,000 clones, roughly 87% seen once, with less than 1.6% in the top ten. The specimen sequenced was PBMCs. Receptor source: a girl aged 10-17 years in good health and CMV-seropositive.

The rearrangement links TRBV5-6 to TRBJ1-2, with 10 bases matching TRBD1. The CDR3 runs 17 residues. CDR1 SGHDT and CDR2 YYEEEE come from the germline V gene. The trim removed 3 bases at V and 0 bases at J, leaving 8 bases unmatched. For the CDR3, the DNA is TGTGCCAGCAGCTCCGGGACAGGGGCTATTTCTAACTATGGCTACACCTTC. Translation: CASSSGTGAISNYGYTF.

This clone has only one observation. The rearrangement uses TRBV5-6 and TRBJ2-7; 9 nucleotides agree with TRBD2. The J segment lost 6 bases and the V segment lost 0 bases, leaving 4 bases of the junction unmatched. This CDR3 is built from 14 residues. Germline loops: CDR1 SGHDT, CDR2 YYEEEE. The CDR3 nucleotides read TGTGCCAGCAGCTTGGGTCTAGCGGGGAGCGAGCAGTACTTC. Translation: CASSLGLAGSEQYF.

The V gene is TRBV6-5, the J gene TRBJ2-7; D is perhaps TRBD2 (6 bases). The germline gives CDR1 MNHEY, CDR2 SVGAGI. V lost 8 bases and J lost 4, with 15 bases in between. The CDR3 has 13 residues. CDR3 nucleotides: TGTGCCAGCGGGCGGGCGGGAAGGTACGAGCAGTACTTC. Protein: CASGRAGRYEQYF.

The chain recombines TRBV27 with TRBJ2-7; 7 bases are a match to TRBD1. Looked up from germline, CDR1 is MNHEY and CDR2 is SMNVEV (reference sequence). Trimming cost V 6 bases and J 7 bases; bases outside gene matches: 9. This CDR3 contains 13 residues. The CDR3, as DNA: TGTGCCAGCAGCACCATACAGGGGAGAGAGCAGTACTTC. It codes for CASSTIQGREQYF.

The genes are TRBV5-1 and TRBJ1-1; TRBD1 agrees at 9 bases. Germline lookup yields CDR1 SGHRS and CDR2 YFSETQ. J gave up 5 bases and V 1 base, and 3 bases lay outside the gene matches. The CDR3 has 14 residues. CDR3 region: CASSLSTGGTEAFF. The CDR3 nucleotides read TGCGCCAGCAGCTTGTCGACAGGGGGAACTGAAGCTTTCTTT.

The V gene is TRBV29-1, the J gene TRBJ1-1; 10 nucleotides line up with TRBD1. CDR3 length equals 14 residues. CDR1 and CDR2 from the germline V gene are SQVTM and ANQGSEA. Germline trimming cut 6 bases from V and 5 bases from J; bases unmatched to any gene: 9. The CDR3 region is CSVLLGQGMTEAFF. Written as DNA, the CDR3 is TGCAGCGTGTTACTGGGACAGGGGATGACTGAAGCTTTCTTT.

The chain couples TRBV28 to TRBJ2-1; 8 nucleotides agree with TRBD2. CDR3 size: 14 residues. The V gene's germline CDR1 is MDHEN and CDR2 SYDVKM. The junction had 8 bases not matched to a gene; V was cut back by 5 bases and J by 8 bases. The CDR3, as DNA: TGTGCCAGCAGTCGGAGCGGGAGAGGGTATGAGCAGTTCTTC. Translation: CASSRSGRGYEQFF.

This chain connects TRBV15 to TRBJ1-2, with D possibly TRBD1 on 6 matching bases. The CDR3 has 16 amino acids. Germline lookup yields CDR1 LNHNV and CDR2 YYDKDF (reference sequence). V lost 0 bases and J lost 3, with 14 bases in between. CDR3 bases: TGTGCCACCAGCAGAGATTGGAACAGGGATGACTATGGCTACACCTTC. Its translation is CATSRDWNRDDYGYTF. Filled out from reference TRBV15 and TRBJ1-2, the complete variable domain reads DAMVIQNPRYQVTQFGKPVTLSCSQTLNHNVMYWYQQKSSQAPKLLFHYYDKDFNNEADTPDNFQSRRPNTSFCFLDIRSPGLGDTAMYLCATSRDWNRDDYGYTFGSGTRLTVV.

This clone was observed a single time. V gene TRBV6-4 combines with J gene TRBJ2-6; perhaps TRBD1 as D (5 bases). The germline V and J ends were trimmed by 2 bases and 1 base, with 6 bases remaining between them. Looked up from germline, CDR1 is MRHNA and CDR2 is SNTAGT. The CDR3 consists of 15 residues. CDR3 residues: CASSDRGSGANVLTF. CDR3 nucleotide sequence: TGTGCCAGCAGTGACAGGGGTTCTGGGGCCAACGTCCTGACTTTC.